Given below is one T cell receptor (beta chain) in context. The antigen remains undetermined. Amplification used 60 Vbeta primers and 13 Jbeta primers. Assay: immunoSEQ multiplex PCR; the TCRdb copy retains only in-frame clones and omits some. The sample includes more than 150,000 clones, about three quarters seen only once; the top ten take around 15%. Germline loops: CDR1 SGHNT, CDR2 YYREEE (reference sequence). The CDR3 loop spans 15 amino acids. V lost 3 bases to trimming and J lost 9 bases, with 16 bases between them. This entry comes from a study of cytomegalovirus exposure and HLA in healthy donors. Study outcomes and limitations: In a later analysis, productive TCRs from donors in an Asian-associated ancestry cluster reportedly carried fewer N-insertions than the cohort mean. Donor immune exposure was known only as CMV serostatus.

The sequence derives from a man aged 50 to 60 in good health and CMV-seropositive. V usage is TRBV5-4 and J usage is TRBJ1-6, with D maybe TRBD1 (5 bases). Input material: PBMCs. The chain's CDR3 is CASSWSQQVPSPLHF. The CDR3, as DNA: TGTGCCAGCAGCTGGAGCCAACAGGTCCCTTCACCCCTCCACTTT.